The 9 T cell receptor beta chains listed next were all sequenced from one sample in a study of blood T cell repertoires in COVID-19. This table comes from immunoSEQ multiplex PCR, and its TCRdb copy is limited to in-frame clones, with some not included. The profile shows about 170,000 clones, about 85% of them singletons. Material: peripheral blood. Source of these receptors: a human donor with acute or convalescent COVID-19. The donor label of this sample is uncertain.

The rearrangement joins TRBV5-1 to TRBJ1-5, with TRBD1 identical over 8 bases. The CDR3 length is 13 residues. The germline V gene encodes CDR1 SGHRS and CDR2 YFSETQ. Germline trimming cut 4 bases from V and 4 bases from J; bases unmatched to any gene: 1. In nucleotides, the CDR3 is TGCGCCAGCAGCCGGACAGGGAATCAGCCCCAGCATTTT. Protein sequence: CASSRTGNQPQHF.

This clone has just a few counts. The chain has TRBV5-8 and TRBJ1-2; no definite D call. V was clipped by 3 bases and J by 2 bases, with 14 bases between them. In germline, CDR1 is SGHTS, CDR2 YDEGEE. The CDR3 contains 15 residues. The CDR3 protein is CASSWELRSNYGYTF. For the CDR3, the DNA is TGTGCCAGCAGCTGGGAGCTGAGGTCGAACTATGGCTACACCTTC.

Comment on this clone: This specimen includes other DNA sequences encoding the same CDR3. V and J are TRBV5-4 and TRBJ2-1; the D gene is possibly TRBD1 (6 bases). CDR1 and CDR2 (germline): SGHNT, YYREEE (reference sequence). The V and J ends lost 1 base and 0 bases respectively, with 8 bases between them. The CDR3 extends over 15 amino acids. The CDR3 bases are TGTGCCAGCAGCTTGACAGGGAGCTCCTACAATGAGCAGTTCTTC. Translated, it gives CASSLTGSSYNEQFF.

The CDR3 sequence is CASSLASSYNSPLHF. The CDR3 DNA reads TGTGCCAGCAGCTTAGCCAGCTCCTATAATTCACCCCTCCACTTT. The chain combines TRBV7-3 with TRBJ1-6; no clear D gene. V dropped 2 bases and J dropped 0 bases, with 5 bases sitting between them. The CDR3 extends over 15 amino acids. Germline assignment: CDR1 SGHTA and CDR2 FQGTGA.

This sequence joins TRBV11-2 and TRBJ1-3; D uncertain. Per germline, CDR1 SGHAT and CDR2 FQNNGV. This CDR3 is built from 14 residues. Trimming removed 3 bases from V and 4 bases from J, with 10 bases in between. The CDR3 sequence is CASSFPGWGNTIYF. DNA for the CDR3: TGTGCCAGCAGCTTTCCTGGCTGGGGAAACACCATATATTTT.

The chain uses TRBV13 and TRBJ2-3, with 7 bases matching TRBD2. The CDR3 has 14 residues. The germline V gene has CDR1 PRHDT and CDR2 FYEKMQ (reference sequence). The J segment lost 10 bases and the V segment lost 6 bases, leaving 13 bases of the junction unmatched. CDR3 in amino acids: CASSYTSVGSAQYF. CDR3 sequence (DNA): TGTGCCAGCAGTTATACTAGCGTCGGTTCTGCGCAGTATTTT.

The rearrangement joins TRBV18 to TRBJ2-5; D gene ambiguous. Per germline, CDR1 KGHSH and CDR2 LQKENI. CDR3 length: 14 residues. V lost 3 bases to trimming and J lost 4 bases, with 12 bases between them. The CDR3 nucleotides read TGTGCCAGCTCACCCGCTACCCTTTCAGAGACCCAGTACTTC. This translates into CASSPATLSETQYF.

The chain is built from TRBV6-5 and TRBJ1-2, with TRBD1 identical over 8 bases. Germline loops: CDR1 MNHEY, CDR2 SVGAGI. The ends lost 5 bases at V and 6 bases at J; junction bases unmatched: 8. The CDR3 is 14 amino acids. The CDR3 spells CASSHQGADDGYTF. For the CDR3, the DNA is TGTGCCAGCAGTCATCAGGGGGCTGACGATGGCTACACCTTC.

The chain carries TRBV7-7 and TRBJ1-2; possible D gene TRBD1, 6 bases. The length of the CDR3 is 15 residues. V was cut by 2 bases and J by 1 base, with 11 bases left in between. Germline V CDR1 and CDR2: SSHAT, FNYEAQ (reference sequence). CDR3 DNA sequence: TGTGCCAGCAGCTTAAGAGGACAGCTTAACTATGGCTACACCTTC. Translating gives CASSLRGQLNYGYTF.